The next 12 T cell receptor beta chains were all read from a single sample in a study of a mutant IDH1 vaccine in newly diagnosed glioma. The table came from immunoSEQ multiplex PCR; TCRdb's copy has only in-frame clones and leaves some out. The table includes under 50,000 clones, around 90% detected once. The antigens for these receptors are not known. The time point: week 35, safety follow-up. The vaccine gave 300 ug of a 20-mer mutant IDH1 peptide subcutaneously per dose. The sequencing used PBMCs, collected from a glioma patient whose treatment included an IDH1 peptide vaccine. The receptors were gathered from a woman in her thirties or forties with glioma.

V usage is TRBV5-1 and J usage is TRBJ2-7; D assignment may be TRBD1 or TRBD2 (5 bases each). Germline lookup yields CDR1 SGHRS and CDR2 YFSETQ. Trimming removed 4 bases from V and 7 bases from J, with 15 bases in between. CDR3 length: 13 residues. DNA for the CDR3: TGCGCCAGCAGCCCGGGGCCTCGTTATGAGCAGTACTTC. Its translation is CASSPGPRYEQYF.

The chain couples TRBV4-1 to TRBJ2-7; TRBD1 agrees at 12 bases. Trimming at V came to 6 bases and at J to 6 bases, leaving 9 bases not matched to a gene. Germline CDR1 MGHRA, CDR2 YSYEKL. The CDR3 is made up of 15 amino acids. CDR3 residues: CASSATGTGGSEQYF. CDR3 DNA sequence: TGCGCCAGCAGTGCTACCGGGACAGGGGGCTCCGAGCAGTACTTC.

J is TRBJ1-1 and V is TRBV7-9; no definite D call. Trimming cost V 3 bases and J 2 bases, with 10 bases left between them. There are 14 residues in the CDR3. Per germline, CDR1 SEHNR and CDR2 FQNEAQ (reference sequence). Here the CDR3 reads CASSLRQSNTEAFF. The CDR3 DNA sequence: TGTGCCAGCAGCTTGCGGCAGAGTAACACTGAAGCTTTCTTT. Full variable domain (remainder filled in from reference TRBV7-9 and TRBJ1-1): DTGVSQNPRHKITKRGQNVTFRCDPISEHNRLYWYRQTLGQGPEFLTYFQNEAQLEKSRLLSDRFSAERPKGSFSTLEIQRTEQGDSAMYLCASSLRQSNTEAFFGQGTRLTVV.

The chain couples TRBV5-4 to TRBJ1-3, with a possible D match to TRBD1 (5 bases). The CDR3 totals 16 residues. Trimming removed 0 bases at V and 0 bases at J, with 10 bases between. Germline assignment: CDR1 SGHNT and CDR2 YYREEE (reference sequence). Here the CDR3 DNA reads TGTGCCAGCAGCTTGGTCTCGGGGGGCTCTGGAAACACCATATATTTT. Translating it yields CASSLVSGGSGNTIYF.

J is TRBJ2-7 and V is TRBV15; D not resolved. The germline gives CDR1 LNHNV, CDR2 YYDKDF (reference sequence). This CDR3 spans 13 amino acids. V was trimmed by 4 bases and J by 1 base, leaving 8 bases between them. CDR3 nucleotide sequence: TGTGCCACCAGCATGGAGTGGTCCTACGAGCAGTACTTC. The encoded protein is CATSMEWSYEQYF.

The chain links TRBV9 to TRBJ2-3; 7 bases fit TRBD2. Per germline, CDR1 SGDLS and CDR2 YYNGEE. The CDR3 is made up of 15 amino acids. J was trimmed by 2 bases and V by 5 bases; bases with no gene match: 8. The CDR3 nucleotides read TGTGCCAGCAGGGGAGCGGGGATAGCCACAGATACGCAGTATTTT. This codes for CASRGAGIATDTQYF.

This clone was recorded only once. The V and J genes are TRBV4-1 and TRBJ2-7; TRBD2 matches at 11 bases. CDR1 MGHRA and CDR2 YSYEKL come from the germline V gene. V dropped 0 bases and J dropped 4; count of bases not matched to a gene: 5. The CDR3 is 16 residues long. This CDR3 reads CASSQDRLAGGYEQYF. The CDR3 nucleotides read TGCGCCAGCAGCCAAGATAGGCTAGCGGGGGGATACGAGCAGTACTTC.

This chain connects TRBV6-6 to TRBJ2-7, with D unclear. Between the trimmed V and J ends, which lost 3 bases and 4 bases, there was a span of 13 bases. The germline V gene has CDR1 MNHNY and CDR2 SVGAGI (reference sequence). The CDR3 spans 14 residues. In nucleotides, the CDR3 is TGTGCCAGCAGTTATCGTACCACAGCTTACGAGCAGTACTTC. Its protein is CASSYRTTAYEQYF.

This clone was recorded only once. The chain employs TRBV5-6 and TRBJ1-3; D remains ambiguous. This CDR3 is built from 15 residues. Germline lookup yields CDR1 SGHDT and CDR2 YYEEEE. Between the trimmed V and J ends, which lost 0 bases and 7 bases, there was a span of 14 bases. The CDR3 DNA reads as TGTGCCAGCAGCTTGGCGATGGGCGCGACTAACACCATATATTTT. It specifies CASSLAMGATNTIYF.

The V call is TRBV28, the J call TRBJ2-3, with TRBD2 as a possible D gene (5 bases). The V gene lost 1 base and the J gene lost 3 bases, with 17 bases spanning the gap. The CDR3 runs to 17 residues. CDR1 MDHEN and CDR2 SYDVKM come from the germline V gene. In DNA form, the CDR3 reads TGTGCCAGCAGTTTATTCTGGGCTAGGACGGGGACAGATACGCAGTATTTT. Residues: CASSLFWARTGTDTQYF.

The V gene is TRBV27, the J gene TRBJ2-2; D perhaps matches TRBD1 (5 bases). The germline V and J ends were trimmed by 3 bases and 4 bases, with 9 bases remaining between them. The CDR3 runs to 14 residues. Germline loops: CDR1 MNHEY, CDR2 SMNVEV (reference sequence). The CDR3 region has the DNA TGTGCCAGCAGTTTGCAGGGTACCACCGGGGAGCTGTTTTTT. Translated, it gives CASSLQGTTGELFF.

The genes are TRBV9 and TRBJ1-3; D not certain. The CDR3 spans 15 residues. Per the germline V gene, CDR1 is SGDLS and CDR2 is YYNGEE. Trimming removed 5 bases from V and 4 bases from J, with 16 bases in between. CDR3 coding DNA: TGTGCCAGCAGTGGTTCGTATGGCGGCGGAAACACCATATATTTT. Protein product: CASSGSYGGGNTIYF.